A selection of T cell receptor beta chains follows, all from one sample in a study of Graves' ophthalmopathy and Graves' hyperthyroidism. Via MiXCR, TCRdb re-called the multiplex PCR reads, giving one row per CDR3 protein. The sample lists some 240,000 distinct CDR3 sequences, 45% seen once, with about 45% in the top ten. Material for sequencing was peripheral blood. The receptor source for this set is an adult man with Graves' ophthalmopathy. Both conserved end residues are part of each CDR3. D genes are given only for firm matches. Clone size is shown for a subset of rows, as once, few, many or a class of expanded clone.

clone_size	v_call	d_call	j_call	cdr3_aa	cdr3_nt
once	TRBV15	.	TRBJ2-7	CATSLDSRAYEQYF	TGTGCCACCAGCCTCGACTCGAGAGCCTACGAGCAGTACTTC
.	TRBV10-1	TRBD1	TRBJ2-5	CASSYTGGGETQYF	TGCGCCAGCAGTTATACAGGGGGCGGAGAGACCCAGTACTTC
.	TRBV7-3	.	TRBJ2-2	CASSSLGANTGELFF	TGTGCCAGCAGCAGTCTGGGCGCGAACACCGGGGAGCTGTTTTTT
.	TRBV10-2	.	TRBJ2-7	CASSERVDYEQYF	TGCGCCAGCAGTGAGCGGGTGGACTACGAGCAGTACTTC
.	TRBV2	.	TRBJ1-5	CASSEVEGGLYQPQHF	TGTGCCAGCAGTGAAGTTGAAGGGGGACTCTATCAGCCCCAGCATTTT
.	TRBV7-8	.	TRBJ1-2	CASSNHRVENYGYTF	TGTGCCAGCAGCAACCACAGGGTGGAGAACTATGGCTACACCTTC
.	TRBV7-4	TRBD1	TRBJ1-5	CASSTDRGWDRPQHF	TGTGCCAGCAGCACGGACAGGGGGTGGGATCGGCCCCAGCATTTT
.	TRBV15	.	TRBJ2-2	CATSSTGFDTGELFF	TGTGCCACCAGCAGTACAGGGTTCGACACCGGGGAGCTGTTTTTT
many	TRBV24-1	.	TRBJ2-7	CATSDFQPPYEQYF	TGTGCCACCAGTGATTTTCAGCCACCCTACGAGCAGTACTTC
.	TRBV2	.	TRBJ1-6	CASSGDGYNSPLHF	TGTGCCAGCAGCGGGGACGGCTATAATTCACCCCTCCACTTT
few	TRBV2	TRBD1	TRBJ2-5	CASSLSTGGEETQYF	TGTGCCAGCAGCCTATCGACAGGGGGGGAGGAGACCCAGTACTTC
.	TRBV5-6	.	TRBJ1-5	CASSLAAVPNQPQHF	TGTGCCAGCAGCTTGGCGGCAGTTCCTAATCAGCCCCAGCATTTT
many	TRBV24-1	.	TRBJ1-1	CATSDPRLNTEAFF	TGTGCCACCAGTGACCCGAGACTGAACACTGAAGCTTTCTTT
.	TRBV7-3	.	TRBJ1-6	CASSLQGSANSPLHF	TGTGCCAGCAGCTTACAGGGGAGTGCTAATTCACCCCTCCACTTT
.	TRBV5-6	.	TRBJ1-4	CASSLADRKLFF	TGTGCCAGCAGCTTGGCCGACAGAAAACTGTTTTTT
.	TRBV7-6	.	TRBJ1-1	CASSLVAGGDTEAFF	TGTGCCAGCAGCTTAGTTGCTGGGGGTGACACTGAAGCTTTCTTT
.	TRBV9	TRBD1	TRBJ2-7	CASSFDRGQSSYEQYF	TGTGCCAGCAGTTTCGACAGGGGCCAATCCTCCTACGAGCAGTACTTC
.	TRBV15	.	TRBJ1-6	CATSRETVISPLHF	TGTGCCACCAGCAGAGAGACAGTCATTTCACCCCTCCACTTT
.	TRBV20-1	.	TRBJ1-4	CSARHRVREKLFF	TGCAGTGCTAGGCACAGGGTCAGGGAAAAACTGTTTTTT
.	TRBV20-1	TRBD1	TRBJ2-7	CSASSPEGQGSYEQYF	TGCAGTGCTAGCTCTCCCGAGGGACAGGGATCCTACGAGCAGTACTTC
.	TRBV7-6	.	TRBJ2-5	CASSSKYRGGETQYF	TGTGCCAGCAGTTCAAAGTACAGGGGGGGAGAGACCCAGTACTTC
few	TRBV10-3	TRBD1	TRBJ2-7	CAISESGQGTYEQYF	TGTGCCATCAGTGAGTCGGGACAGGGGACCTACGAGCAGTACTTC
once	TRBV29-1	.	TRBJ1-1	CSVEGAGDTEAFF	TGCAGCGTTGAGGGGGCAGGGGACACTGAAGCTTTCTTT
once	TRBV27	TRBD2	TRBJ2-7	CASRLAGARDEQYF	TGTGCCAGTCGATTAGCGGGGGCTCGGGACGAGCAGTACTTC
.	TRBV6-5	.	TRBJ2-2	CASSAPESGLNTGELFF	TGTGCCAGCAGTGCCCCTGAATCCGGGTTGAACACCGGGGAGCTGTTTTTT
.	TRBV5-4	.	TRBJ1-6	CASSLGHSNSPLHF	TGTGCCAGCAGCTTGGGCCACTCCAATTCACCCCTCCACTTT
.	TRBV29-1	.	TRBJ1-6	CSVAEGSSYNSPLHF	TGCAGCGTTGCCGAGGGGAGCTCCTATAATTCACCCCTCCACTTT
.	TRBV10-3	TRBD2	TRBJ2-7	CASSYGPPGLASEQYF	TGTGCCAGCAGTTACGGGCCACCGGGACTAGCGAGCGAGCAGTACTTC
.	TRBV5-4	.	TRBJ2-3	CASSYAMTGDTQYF	TGCGCCAGCAGTTATGCCATGACGGGAGATACGCAGTATTTT
.	TRBV25-1	TRBD1	TRBJ2-7	CASSGSQGISYEQYF	TGTGCCAGCAGTGGTTCACAGGGGATCTCCTACGAGCAGTACTTC
many	TRBV15	TRBD1	TRBJ2-5	CATSTGSRGRSETQYF	TGTGCCACCAGCACCGGGTCGAGGGGGCGTTCGGAGACCCAGTACTTC
.	TRBV20-1	TRBD1	TRBJ2-7	CSARRQGAVNEQYF	TGCAGTGCTAGAAGACAGGGGGCAGTCAACGAGCAGTACTTC
.	TRBV20-1	.	TRBJ1-1	CSARDSRASWNTEAFF	TGCAGTGCTAGAGATTCTAGGGCCTCCTGGAACACTGAAGCTTTCTTT
.	TRBV9	.	TRBJ1-5	CASSLRTSMPQHF	TGTGCCAGCAGCTTAAGGACGTCCATGCCCCAGCATTTT